The subject of this entry is one T cell receptor beta chain. Its antigen is unidentified. Libraries were prepared by immunoSEQ multiplex PCR; TCRdb keeps only in-frame clonotypes and omits some of them. The data contain 2 million to 2.5 million clones, approximately 94% of them singletons. This sample was included in a study of shared clonotypes between healthy human individuals. Background on the study: Donors, aged 18 to 49, were a couple of women and a few men. Overall study results and limits: Clonotype sharing among donors, it was expected, would be affected by sequencing depth.

The sequence derives from a man between 18 and 29 years old in good health. Sequencing was performed on naive CD4+ T cells sorted from blood. The subset denotes: CD45RA+ positively selected.

As DNA, the CDR3 is TGTGCCTGGAGTGTACGCAGGGGAGAAACAGATACGCAGTATTTT. This sequence encodes CAWSVRRGETDTQYF. This chain uses TRBV30 with TRBJ2-3, with a tentative D call TRBD1 (6 bases). The CDR3 has 15 residues. Germline V lookup: CDR1 GTSNPN, CDR2 SVGIG (reference sequence). Trimming took 0 bases from V and 3 from J, leaving 13 bases between them. The variable domain in full, with the rest retrieved from reference TRBV30 and TRBJ2-3, is SQTIHQWPATLVQPVGSPLSLECTVEGTSNPNLYWYRQAAGRGLQLLFYSVGIGQISSEVPQNLSASRPQDRQFILSSKKLLLSDSGFYLCAWSVRRGETDTQYFGPGTRLTVL.